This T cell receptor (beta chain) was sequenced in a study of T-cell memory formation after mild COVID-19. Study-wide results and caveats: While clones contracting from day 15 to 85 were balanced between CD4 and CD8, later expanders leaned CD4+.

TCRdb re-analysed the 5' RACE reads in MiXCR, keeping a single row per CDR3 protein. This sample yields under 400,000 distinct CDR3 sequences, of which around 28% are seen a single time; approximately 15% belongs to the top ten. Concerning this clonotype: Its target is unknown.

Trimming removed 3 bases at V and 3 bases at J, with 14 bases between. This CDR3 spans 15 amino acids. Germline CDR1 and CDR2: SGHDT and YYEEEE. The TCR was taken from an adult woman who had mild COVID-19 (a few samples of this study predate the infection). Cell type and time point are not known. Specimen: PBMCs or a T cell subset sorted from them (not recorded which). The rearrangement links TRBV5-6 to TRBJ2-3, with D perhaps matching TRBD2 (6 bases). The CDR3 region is CASSWGGTGTDTQYF. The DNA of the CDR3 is TGTGCCAGCAGCTGGGGCGGGACGGGGACAGATACGCAGTATTTT.